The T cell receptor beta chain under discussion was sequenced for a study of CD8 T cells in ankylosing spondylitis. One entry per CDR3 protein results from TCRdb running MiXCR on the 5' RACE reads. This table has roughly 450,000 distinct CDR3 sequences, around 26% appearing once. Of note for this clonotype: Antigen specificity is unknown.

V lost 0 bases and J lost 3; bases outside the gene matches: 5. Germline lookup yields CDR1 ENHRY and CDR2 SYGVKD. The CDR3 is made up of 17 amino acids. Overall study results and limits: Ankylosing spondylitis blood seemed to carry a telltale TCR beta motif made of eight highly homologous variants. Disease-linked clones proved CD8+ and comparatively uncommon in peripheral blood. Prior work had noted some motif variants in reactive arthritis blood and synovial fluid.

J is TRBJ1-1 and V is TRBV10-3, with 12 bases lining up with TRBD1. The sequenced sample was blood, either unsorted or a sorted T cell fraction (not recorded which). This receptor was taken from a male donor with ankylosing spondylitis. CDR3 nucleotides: TGTGCCATCAGTGAGTCCGGGGACAGGGGGCTGGACACTGAAGCTTTCTTT. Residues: CAISESGDRGLDTEAFF.